This T cell receptor (beta chain) was sequenced during a study of blood T cell repertoires in COVID-19. The wider study: From the United States, Italy and Spain came samples of acute and convalescent COVID-19.

Germline lookup yields CDR1 SGDLS and CDR2 YYNGEE. Trimming took off 0 bases at V and 1 base at J, with 21 bases between the two ends. The CDR3 contains 19 residues. Enrolment of Seattle patients took place during active infection, and they were followed longitudinally. In the original analysis: It was from reference gene primer amplification that nucleated cell counts were estimated. TCRdb's table, derived via immunoSEQ multiplex PCR, lists solely in-frame clones and lacks some. The V and J calls and clone size are taken from that table; D and trimming were inferred from the DNA. The sample has roughly 180,000 clones; roughly 94% are singletons.

The chain couples TRBV9 to TRBJ2-3; a possible D gene is TRBD2 (6 bases). The sequence was obtained from a man aged 30 to 45 with COVID-19, enrolled during active disease. The specimen sequenced was peripheral blood. CDR3 region: CASSVDIGTGARGTDTQYF. The DNA for the CDR3 is TGTGCCAGCAGCGTAGATATAGGGACTGGGGCGCGGGGCACAGATACGCAGTATTTT. The variable domain in full, with the rest retrieved from reference TRBV9 and TRBJ2-3, is DSGVTQTPKHLITATGQRVTLRCSPRSGDLSVYWYQQSLDQGLQFLIQYYNGEERAKGNILERFSAQQFPDLHSELNLSSLELGDSALYFCASSVDIGTGARGTDTQYFGPGTRLTVL.